This TCR beta chain comes out of a study of vaccination effects on CD4 cells after COVID-19. Study-wide background: Participants were given two doses of BNT162b2 or mRNA-1273 vaccine. General observations from the study: A shortage of convalescent patients and an absence of early post-infection timepoints characterized the study.

Assay: immunoSEQ multiplex PCR; the TCRdb copy retains only in-frame clones and omits some. Among 71,000 or so clones, approximately 70% were seen once, and the ten largest hold 4%. Germline CDR1 LNHDA, CDR2 SQIVND (reference sequence). Trimming removed 3 bases at V and 0 bases at J, with 5 bases between. CDR3 length: 14 amino acids. ViraFEST expansion of antigen-specific CD4+ T cells with viral peptide pools preceded sequencing. Cells that had been cultured for approximately eleven days were the source of isolated CD4+ T cells. None of the vaccinated had previously contracted SARS-CoV-2, and their nucleocapsid antibodies tested negative. On both days 3 and 7, half of the culture medium was replaced with IL-2 medium. A remark on this clone: Its antigen is still unknown.

The rearrangement joins TRBV19 to TRBJ1-4; D is undetermined. The source of this sequence is a human donor who received a COVID-19 vaccine. Source: CD4+ T cells from PBMCs cultured with HCoV-OC43 spike peptides, taken before COVID-19 vaccination. Subset given: HCoV-OC43 spike overlapping peptide pool stimulation. This CDR3 reads CASSISATNEKLFF. CDR3 nucleotide sequence: TGTGCCAGTAGTATTTCTGCAACTAATGAAAAACTGTTTTTT.